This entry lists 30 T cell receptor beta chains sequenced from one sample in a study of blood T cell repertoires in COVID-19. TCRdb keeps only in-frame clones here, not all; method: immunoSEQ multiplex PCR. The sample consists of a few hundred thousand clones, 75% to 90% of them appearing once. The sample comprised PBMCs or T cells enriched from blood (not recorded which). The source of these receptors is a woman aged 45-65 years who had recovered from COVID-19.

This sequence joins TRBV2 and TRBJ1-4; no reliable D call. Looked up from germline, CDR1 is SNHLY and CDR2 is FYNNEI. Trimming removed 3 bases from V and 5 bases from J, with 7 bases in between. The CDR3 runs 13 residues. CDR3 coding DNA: TGTGCCAGCAGTGACCGTCTCAATGAAAAACTGTTTTTT. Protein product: CASSDRLNEKLFF.

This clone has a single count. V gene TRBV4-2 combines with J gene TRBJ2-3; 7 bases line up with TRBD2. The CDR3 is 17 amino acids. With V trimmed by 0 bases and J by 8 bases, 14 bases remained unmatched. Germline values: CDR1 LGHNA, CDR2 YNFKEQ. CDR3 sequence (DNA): TGTGCCAGCAGCCAAGAGGTAGCGGGCGACGCGCGGGGTACGCAGTATTTT. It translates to CASSQEVAGDARGTQYF.

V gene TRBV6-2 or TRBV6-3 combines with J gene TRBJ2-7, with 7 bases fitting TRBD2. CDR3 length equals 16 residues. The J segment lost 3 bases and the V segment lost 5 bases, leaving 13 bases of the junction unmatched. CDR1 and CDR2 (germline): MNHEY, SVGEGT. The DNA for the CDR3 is TGTGCCAGCAGTAGCCGGCGGGGAGGGAGAGGCTACGAGCAGTACTTC. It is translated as CASSSRRGGRGYEQYF.

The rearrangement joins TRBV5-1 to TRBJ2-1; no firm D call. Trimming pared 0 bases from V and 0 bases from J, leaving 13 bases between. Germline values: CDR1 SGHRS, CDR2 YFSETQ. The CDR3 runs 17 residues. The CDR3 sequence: CASSLGPRIGSYNEQFF. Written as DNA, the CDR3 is TGCGCCAGCAGCTTGGGGCCCAGGATCGGCTCCTACAATGAGCAGTTCTTC.

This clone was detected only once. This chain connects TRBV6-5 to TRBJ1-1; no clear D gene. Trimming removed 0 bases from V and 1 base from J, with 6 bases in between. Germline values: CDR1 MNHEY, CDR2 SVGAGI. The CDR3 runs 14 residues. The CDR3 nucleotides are TGTGCCAGCAGTTACTCTAGTCAGAACACTGAAGCTTTCTTT. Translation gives CASSYSSQNTEAFF.

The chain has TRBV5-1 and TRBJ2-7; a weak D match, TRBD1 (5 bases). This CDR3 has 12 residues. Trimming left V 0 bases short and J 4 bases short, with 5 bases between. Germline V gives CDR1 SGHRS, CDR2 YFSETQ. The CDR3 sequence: CASSLDRYEQYF. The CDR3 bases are TGCGCCAGCAGCTTGGACAGGTACGAGCAGTACTTC.

The CDR3 sequence: CASSLLQGGYGYTF. CDR3 DNA: TGTGCCAGCAGCCTCCTACAGGGTGGGTATGGCTACACCTTC. The V gene is TRBV28, the J gene TRBJ1-2; TRBD1 is a possible D gene (6 bases). The CDR3 is 14 residues long. The germline gives CDR1 MDHEN, CDR2 SYDVKM. The V end lost 6 bases, the J end lost 5 bases, and 16 bases lay between the germline ends.

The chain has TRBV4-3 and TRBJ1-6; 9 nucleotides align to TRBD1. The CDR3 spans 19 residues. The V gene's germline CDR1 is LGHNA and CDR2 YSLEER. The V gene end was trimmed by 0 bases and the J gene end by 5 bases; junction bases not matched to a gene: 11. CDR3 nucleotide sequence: TGCGCCAGCAGCCAAGATAGCGGACAGGGGAGTTCCGATAATTCACCCCTCCACTTT. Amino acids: CASSQDSGQGSSDNSPLHF.

The CDR3: CASSFGTGQNTEAFF. CDR3 nucleotide sequence: TGTGCCAGCAGCTTCGGGACAGGGCAGAACACTGAAGCTTTCTTT. The chain uses TRBV7-3 and TRBJ1-1; 9 positions match TRBD1. CDR1 and CDR2 from the germline V gene are SGHTA and FQGTGA. The length of the CDR3 is 15 residues. V lost 3 bases and J lost 1; bases outside the gene matches: 3.

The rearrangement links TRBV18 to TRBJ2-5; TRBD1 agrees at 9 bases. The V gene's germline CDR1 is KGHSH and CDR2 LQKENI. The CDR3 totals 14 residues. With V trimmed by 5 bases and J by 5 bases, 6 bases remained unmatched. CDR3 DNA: TGTGCCAGCTCAACCGGGACAGGGAGGGAGACCCAGTACTTC. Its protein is CASSTGTGRETQYF. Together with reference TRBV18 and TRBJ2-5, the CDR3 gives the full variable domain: NAGVMQNPRHLVRRRGQEARLRCSPMKGHSHVYWYRQLPEEGLKFMVYLQKENIIDESGMPKERFSAEFPKEGPSILRIQQVVRGDSAAYFCASSTGTGRETQYFGPGTRLLVL.

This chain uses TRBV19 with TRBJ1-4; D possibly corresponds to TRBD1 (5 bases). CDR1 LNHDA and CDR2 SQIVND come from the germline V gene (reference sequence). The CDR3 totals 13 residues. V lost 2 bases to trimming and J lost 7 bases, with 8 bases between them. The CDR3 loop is CASSIQGGEKLFF. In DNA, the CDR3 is TGTGCCAGTAGTATACAGGGAGGTGAAAAACTGTTTTTT.

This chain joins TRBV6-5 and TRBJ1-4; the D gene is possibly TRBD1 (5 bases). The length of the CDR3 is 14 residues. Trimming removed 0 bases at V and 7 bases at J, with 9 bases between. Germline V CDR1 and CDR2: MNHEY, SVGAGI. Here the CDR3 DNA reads TGTGCCAGCAGTTACTCGATGCAGGGTGAAAAACTGTTTTTT. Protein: CASSYSMQGEKLFF.

The CDR3, as DNA: TGTGCCTGGAGTCGGCTGCAGGGGGTGACCTACCAAGAGACCCAGTACTTC. This codes for CAWSRLQGVTYQETQYF. The chain carries TRBV30 and TRBJ2-5; 7 bases align to TRBD1. This CDR3 contains 17 residues. The J segment lost 0 bases and the V segment lost 2 bases, leaving 12 bases of the junction unmatched. Looked up from germline, CDR1 is GTSNPN and CDR2 is SVGIG (reference sequence).

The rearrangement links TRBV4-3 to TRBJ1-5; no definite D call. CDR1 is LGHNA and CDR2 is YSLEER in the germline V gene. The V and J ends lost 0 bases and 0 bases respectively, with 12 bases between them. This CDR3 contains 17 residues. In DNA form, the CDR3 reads TGCGCCAGCAGCCAAGATCTGCCGGTAGCTAGCAATCAGCCCCAGCATTTT. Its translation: CASSQDLPVASNQPQHF.

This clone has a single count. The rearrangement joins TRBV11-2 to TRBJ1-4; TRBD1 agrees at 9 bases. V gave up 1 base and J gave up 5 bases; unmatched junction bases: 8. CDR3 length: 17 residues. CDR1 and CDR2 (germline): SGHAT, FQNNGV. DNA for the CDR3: TGTGCCAGCAGCTTAGTTCGGGAGGGGACAGGGAATGAAAAACTGTTTTTT. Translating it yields CASSLVREGTGNEKLFF.

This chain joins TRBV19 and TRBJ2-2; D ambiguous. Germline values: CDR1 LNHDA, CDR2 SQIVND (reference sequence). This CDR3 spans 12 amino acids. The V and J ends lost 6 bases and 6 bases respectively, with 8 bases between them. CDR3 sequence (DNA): TGTGCCAGTAGCCCGCAGTCCGGGGAGCTGTTTTTT. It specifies CASSPQSGELFF. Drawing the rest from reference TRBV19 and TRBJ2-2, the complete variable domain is DGGITQSPKYLFRKEGQNVTLSCEQNLNHDAMYWYRQDPGQGLRLIYYSQIVNDFQKGDIAEGYSVSREKKESFPLTVTSAQKNPTAFYLCASSPQSGELFFGEGSRLTVL.

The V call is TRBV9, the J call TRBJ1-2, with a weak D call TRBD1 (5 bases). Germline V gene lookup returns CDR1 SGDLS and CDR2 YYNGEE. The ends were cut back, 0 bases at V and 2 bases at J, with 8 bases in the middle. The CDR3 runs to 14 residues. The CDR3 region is CASSVGRQNYGYTF. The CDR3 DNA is TGTGCCAGCAGCGTAGGTAGACAGAACTATGGCTACACCTTC.

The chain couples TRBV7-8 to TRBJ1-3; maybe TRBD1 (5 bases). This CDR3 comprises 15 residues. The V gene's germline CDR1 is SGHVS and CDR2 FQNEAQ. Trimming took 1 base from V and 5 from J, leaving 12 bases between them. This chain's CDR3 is CASSLDRSQRNTIYF. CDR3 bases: TGTGCCAGCAGCTTAGACAGGTCTCAGAGAAACACCATATATTTT.

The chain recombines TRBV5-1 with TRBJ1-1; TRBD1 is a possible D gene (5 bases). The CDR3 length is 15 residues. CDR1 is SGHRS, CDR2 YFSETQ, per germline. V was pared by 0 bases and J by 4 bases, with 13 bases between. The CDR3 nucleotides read TGCGCCAGCAGCTTGGCCGGGGCCGGGGGCACTGAAGCTTTCTTT. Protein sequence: CASSLAGAGGTEAFF.

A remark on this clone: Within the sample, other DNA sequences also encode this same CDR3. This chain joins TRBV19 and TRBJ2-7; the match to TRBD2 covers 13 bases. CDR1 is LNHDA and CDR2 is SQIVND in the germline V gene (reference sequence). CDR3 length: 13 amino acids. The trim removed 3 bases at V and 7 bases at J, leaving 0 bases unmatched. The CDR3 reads CASSMGLAGEQYF. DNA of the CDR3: TGTGCCAGTAGTATGGGACTAGCGGGGGAGCAGTACTTC.

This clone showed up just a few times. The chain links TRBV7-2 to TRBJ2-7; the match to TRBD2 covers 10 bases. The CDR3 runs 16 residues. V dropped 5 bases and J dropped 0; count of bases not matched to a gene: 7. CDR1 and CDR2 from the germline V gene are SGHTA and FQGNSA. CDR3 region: CASSVGAGGPSYEQYF. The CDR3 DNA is TGTGCCAGCAGCGTAGGAGCGGGGGGGCCCTCCTACGAGCAGTACTTC.

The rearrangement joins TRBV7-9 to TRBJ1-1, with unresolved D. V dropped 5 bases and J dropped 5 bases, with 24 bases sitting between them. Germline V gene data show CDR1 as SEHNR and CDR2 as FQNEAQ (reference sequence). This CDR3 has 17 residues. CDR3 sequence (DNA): TGTGCCAGCAGCAACCCGCGAGTCGCCCCCATCGGGACTGAAGCTTTCTTT. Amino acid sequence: CASSNPRVAPIGTEAFF.

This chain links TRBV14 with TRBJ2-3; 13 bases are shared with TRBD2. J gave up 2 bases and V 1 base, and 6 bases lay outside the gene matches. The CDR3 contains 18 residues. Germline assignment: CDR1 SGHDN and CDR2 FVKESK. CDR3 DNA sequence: TGTGCCAGCAGCCAAGGACCGACTAGCGGGAGGTACACAGATACGCAGTATTTT. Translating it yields CASSQGPTSGRYTDTQYF.

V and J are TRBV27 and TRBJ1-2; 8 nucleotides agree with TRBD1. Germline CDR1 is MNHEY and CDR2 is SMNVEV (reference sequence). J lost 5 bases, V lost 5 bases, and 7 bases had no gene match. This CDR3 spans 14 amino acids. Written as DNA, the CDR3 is TGTGCCAGCAGTCAAGGACAGGGTGAATATGGCTACACCTTC. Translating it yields CASSQGQGEYGYTF.

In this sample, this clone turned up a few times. CDR3 region: CASTQTGTGVAGYTF. The DNA of the CDR3 is TGTGCCAGTACCCAAACCGGGACAGGGGTTGCTGGCTACACCTTC. The rearrangement joins TRBV19 to TRBJ1-2; 10 bases are a match to TRBD1. With 7 bases clipped from V and 7 bases from J, the junction kept 12 bases outside the gene matches. The CDR3 has 15 amino acids. CDR1 LNHDA and CDR2 SQIVND come from the germline V gene (reference sequence).

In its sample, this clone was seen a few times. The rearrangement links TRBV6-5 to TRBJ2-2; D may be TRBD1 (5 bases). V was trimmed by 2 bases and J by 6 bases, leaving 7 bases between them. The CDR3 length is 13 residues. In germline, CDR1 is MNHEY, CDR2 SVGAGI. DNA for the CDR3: TGTGCCAGCAGTTACGAAGGGGCCGGGGAGCTGTTTTTT. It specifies CASSYEGAGELFF.

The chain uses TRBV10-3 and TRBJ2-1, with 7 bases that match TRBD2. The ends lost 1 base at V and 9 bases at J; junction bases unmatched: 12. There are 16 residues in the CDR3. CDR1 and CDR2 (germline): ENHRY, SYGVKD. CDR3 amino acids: CAISEFRAGEAGEQFF. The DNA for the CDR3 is TGTGCCATCAGTGAGTTTCGGGCGGGGGAAGCAGGTGAGCAGTTCTTC.

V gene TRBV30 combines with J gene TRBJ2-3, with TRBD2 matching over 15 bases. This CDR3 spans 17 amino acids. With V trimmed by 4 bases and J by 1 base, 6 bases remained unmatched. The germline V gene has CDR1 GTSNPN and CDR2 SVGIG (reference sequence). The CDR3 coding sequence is TGTGCCTGGACCGGGACTAGCGGGGGGTCGCGCACAGATACGCAGTATTTT. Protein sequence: CAWTGTSGGSRTDTQYF.

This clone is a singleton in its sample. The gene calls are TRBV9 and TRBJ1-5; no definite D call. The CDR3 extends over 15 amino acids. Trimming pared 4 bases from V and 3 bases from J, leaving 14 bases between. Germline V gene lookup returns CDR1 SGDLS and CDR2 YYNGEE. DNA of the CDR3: TGTGCCAGCAGCCCTTCGGGGAGTATCAATCAGCCCCAGCATTTT. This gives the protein CASSPSGSINQPQHF. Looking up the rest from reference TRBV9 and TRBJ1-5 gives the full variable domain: DSGVTQTPKHLITATGQRVTLRCSPRSGDLSVYWYQQSLDQGLQFLIQYYNGEERAKGNILERFSAQQFPDLHSELNLSSLELGDSALYFCASSPSGSINQPQHFGDGTRLSIL.

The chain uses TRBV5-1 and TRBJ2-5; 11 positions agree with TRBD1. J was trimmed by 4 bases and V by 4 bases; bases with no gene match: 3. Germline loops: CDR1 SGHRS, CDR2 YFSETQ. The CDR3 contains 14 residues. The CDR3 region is CASSRTGGTETQYF. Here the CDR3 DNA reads TGCGCCAGCAGCCGGACAGGGGGCACAGAGACCCAGTACTTC.